Ten or more counts support the clone carrying this T cell receptor beta chain. The antigen is not known. Generation of TCR cDNA used 5'RACE template switching (which added a universal primer site and UMIs). Using its own MiXCR run on the 5' RACE reads, TCRdb lists one record per CDR3 protein. The data show hundreds of thousands of distinct CDR3 sequences, 8.5% to 9% seen once. V was trimmed by 3 bases and J by 1 base, leaving 4 bases between them. This CDR3 has 12 residues. The germline V gene has CDR1 SGHRS and CDR2 YFSETQ. This entry comes from a study of T cells after yellow fever vaccination. Study-wide context: With SMART-Seq v4 Ultra Low Input, the fractions containing low cell numbers were prepared.

Whole-study findings and limits: It was a small share of clonotypes that appeared in both CD4 and CD8 compartments. Reappearance after the booster was observed for most primary-vaccination clones (about 96% CD4, about 85% CD8).

Material: PBMCs, obtained on the day of the first yellow fever vaccination. This chain connects TRBV5-1 to TRBJ2-5; D gene ambiguous. The TCR sequence derives from a man between 18 and 29 years old who received the YFV17D yellow fever vaccine. Here the CDR3 DNA reads TGCGCCAGCAGCTGGCCCCAAGAGACCCAGTACTTC. It yields the protein CASSWPQETQYF.